This T cell receptor (beta chain) is from a study of vaccination effects on CD4 cells after COVID-19. Concerning this clone: The antigen is unknown.

Assay: immunoSEQ multiplex PCR; the TCRdb copy retains only in-frame clones and omits some. The repertoire has 55,000 or so clones, around 68% of them found once; the top ten carry around 18%. Antigen-specific CD4+ T cells were expanded with viral peptide pools in the ViraFEST assay before sequencing. On day 10 of culture, CD4+ T cells were separated out. Previously uninfected by SARS-CoV-2, the vaccine recipients also showed negative nucleocapsid antibodies. The sample in question was CD4+ T cells from PBMCs cultured with SARS-CoV-2 spike peptides, obtained before COVID-19 vaccination. The origin of this receptor is a human donor who received a COVID-19 vaccine.

The CDR3 coding sequence is TGTGCCAGCAGCTTGGCGGGATATGAGCAGTTCTTC. Its protein product is CASSLAGYEQFF. The V gene is TRBV5-6, the J gene TRBJ2-1; D might be TRBD2 (5 bases). CDR1 and CDR2 from the germline V gene are SGHDT and YYEEEE. Deletions cut 0 bases from V and 8 bases from J, with 6 bases between. The CDR3 covers 12 residues.